What follows are 27 T cell receptor beta chains derived from one specimen sequenced in a study of T cells in Graves' hyperthyroidism and ophthalmopathy. The investigators amplified TCR beta CDR3 regions from RNA transcripts. A set of HTBI primers served as the primers for a first-round RT-PCR of the TCR CDR3. MiXCR was run by TCRdb on the multiplex PCR reads, yielding one entry per CDR3 protein. The repertoire holds 600,000 to 750,000 distinct CDR3 sequences, with approximately 15% as singletons. The source material was blood. The receptor source for this set is a man aged 50 to 60 with Graves' hyperthyroidism.

This clonotype was observed many times. This rearrangement joins TRBV28 to TRBJ1-4, with a tentative D call TRBD1 (5 bases). The CDR3 has 14 amino acids. Germline CDR1 is MDHEN and CDR2 is SYDVKM. V was trimmed by 6 bases and J by 6 bases, leaving 14 bases between them. The CDR3 loop is CASSPEGRDEKLFF. DNA for the CDR3: TGTGCCAGCAGCCCCGAGGGGAGGGATGAAAAACTGTTTTTT.

The genes are TRBV28 and TRBJ1-5; no definite D call. CDR3 length: 14 residues. The germline V gene has CDR1 MDHEN and CDR2 SYDVKM. Trimming shortened V by 11 bases and J by 2 bases, and 16 bases separated the two germline ends. The CDR3 DNA follows: TGTGCCGTTCAGACGGGTAAGGGCAATCAGCCCCAGCATTTT. Translated, it gives CAVQTGKGNQPQHF. The full variable domain, with the rest looked up from reference TRBV28 and TRBJ1-5, is DVKVTQSSRYLVKRTGEKVFLECVQDMDHENMFWYRQDPGLGLRLIYFSYDVKMKEKGDIPEGYSVSREKKERFSLILESASTNQTSMYLCAVQTGKGNQPQHFGDGTRLSIL.

This clonotype was seen repeatedly, ten times or more. The chain links TRBV28 to TRBJ2-6, with 11 nucleotides matching TRBD1. J lost 3 bases, V lost 4 bases, and 8 bases had no gene match. CDR1 MDHEN and CDR2 SYDVKM come from the germline V gene. The CDR3 covers 18 residues. The CDR3, as DNA: TGTGCCAGCAGTTCCCGCGGACAGGGGGCTTTTGGGGCCAACGTCCTGACTTTC. Protein sequence: CASSSRGQGAFGANVLTF.

This rearrangement joins TRBV5-6 to TRBJ2-7; weak D call: TRBD1 (6 bases). V was cut by 3 bases and J by 0 bases, with 10 bases left in between. From germline, CDR1 is SGHDT and CDR2 YYEEEE. This CDR3 spans 14 amino acids. CDR3 amino acids: CASSWGTFSYEQYF. CDR3 sequence (DNA): TGTGCCAGCAGCTGGGGGACATTCTCCTACGAGCAGTACTTC. Based on the CDR3 plus reference TRBV5-6 and TRBJ2-7, the full variable domain is DAGVTQSPTHLIKTRGQQVTLRCSPKSGHDTVSWYQQALGQGPQFIFQYYEEEERQRGNFPDRFSGHQFPNYSSELNVNALLLGDSALYLCASSWGTFSYEQYFGPGTRLTVT.

This clonotype has ten or more counts. The chain recombines TRBV6-1 with TRBJ2-1; D uncertain. Germline V gene lookup returns CDR1 MNHNS and CDR2 SASEGT. V lost 7 bases to trimming and J lost 5 bases, with 3 bases between them. This CDR3 region has 10 residues. The CDR3 DNA reads TGTGCCAGCAATGACAATGAGCAGTTCTTC. It yields the protein CASNDNEQFF.

Ten or more counts support this clonotype. V usage is TRBV12-3 or TRBV12-4 and J usage is TRBJ1-5, with 9 bases identical to TRBD1. The CDR3 is 14 amino acids. Losses at the gene ends were 2 bases for V and 5 bases for J; bases not matched to a gene: 1. CDR3 in amino acids: CASSLTGGDQPQHF. The CDR3 coding sequence is TGTGCCAGCAGTTTAACAGGGGGCGATCAGCCCCAGCATTTT.

This clonotype showed up just a few times. The chain carries TRBV3-1 and TRBJ1-3; weak D call: TRBD1 (5 bases). With 3 bases removed from V and 0 bases from J, the gap between germline ends came to 12 bases. This CDR3 spans 16 amino acids. CDR1 is LGHDT and CDR2 is YNNKEL in the germline V gene (reference sequence). CDR3 sequence: CASSHSLTGSGNTIYF. CDR3 coding DNA: TGTGCCAGCAGCCACTCCCTAACAGGCTCTGGAAACACCATATATTTT.

The sample holds many counts of this clonotype. The rearrangement joins TRBV30 to TRBJ2-7, with a weak D call TRBD2 (6 bases). Germline CDR1 GTSNPN, CDR2 SVGIG (reference sequence). The CDR3 spans 14 residues. Trimming took off 3 bases at V and 4 bases at J, with 16 bases between the two ends. The DNA of the CDR3 is TGTGCCTGGAGGGGACCGGGACTCCGATACGAGCAGTACTTC. This sequence encodes CAWRGPGLRYEQYF.

The chain recombines TRBV20-1 with TRBJ2-7; D possibly matches TRBD1 or TRBD2 (6 bases each). Trimming took off 5 bases at V and 4 bases at J, with 15 bases between the two ends. The CDR3 contains 13 residues. Germline loops: CDR1 DFQATT, CDR2 SNEGSKA (reference sequence). Here the CDR3 reads CSAQHREVYEQYF. The CDR3 DNA sequence: TGCAGTGCTCAGCACAGGGAGGTATACGAGCAGTACTTC.

Note on this clonotype: With a much larger clone just one base away, this may be a read error. The genes are TRBV3-2 and TRBJ2-5; the DNA was not used to check the table's D call, TRBD2. TRBV3-2 is a documented pseudogene. This CDR3 is 16 amino acids long. The CDR3 is CSSSQDLALATQTQYF. The DNA of the CDR3 is TGTTCCAGCAGCCAAGATCTGGCACTAGCAACGCAGACCCAGTACTTC.

This clonotype turned up a few times. The CDR3, as DNA: TGTGCCAGCAGTTTGACACAGGGGGATCAGCCCCAGCATTTT. Protein: CASSLTQGDQPQHF. The chain links TRBV12-3 or TRBV12-4 to TRBJ1-5; 8 nucleotides line up with TRBD1. This CDR3 is built from 14 residues. Unmatched junction bases numbered 3, after V lost 3 bases and J lost 5 bases.

This clonotype was found many times. This chain links TRBV2 with TRBJ2-3, with 12 bases that match TRBD2. Germline V gene data show CDR1 as SNHLY and CDR2 as FYNNEI. Trimming cost V 6 bases and J 4 bases; bases outside gene matches: 8. This CDR3 is built from 16 residues. CDR3 protein: CASSAVTSGSSDTQYF. The CDR3 DNA sequence: TGTGCCAGCAGCGCGGTGACTAGCGGGAGCTCAGATACGCAGTATTTT.

This clonotype was detected many times. The chain is built from TRBV28 and TRBJ2-1, with a tentative D call TRBD2 (6 bases). The germline CDR1 and CDR2 sequences are MDHEN and SYDVKM. CDR3 length: 14 amino acids. V gave up 7 bases and J gave up 4 bases, with 14 bases separating them. The CDR3 DNA reads as TGTGCCAGCACCCAAACCCGGGAGTACAATGAGCAGTTCTTC. It yields the protein CASTQTREYNEQFF.

This clonotype appeared many times. The chain uses TRBV10-2 and TRBJ1-2; maybe TRBD1 (5 bases). CDR3 length: 14 amino acids. The V and J ends lost 3 bases and 8 bases respectively, with 16 bases between them. Germline V lookup: CDR1 WSHSY, CDR2 SAAADI. CDR3 DNA sequence: TGCGCCAGCAGTGATGGGGGGTCAGGCACGGGCTACACCTTC. Translating it yields CASSDGGSGTGYTF.

This clonotype was observed a handful of times. The chain employs TRBV18 and TRBJ1-4, with 9 bases that match TRBD1. There are 15 residues in the CDR3. V lost 1 base to trimming and J lost 8 bases; unmatched junction nucleotides: 5. Germline V gene data show CDR1 as KGHSH and CDR2 as LQKENI. In nucleotides, the CDR3 is TGTGCCAGCTCACCACTGGGACAGGGTTCAGAAAAACTGTTTTTT. This codes for CASSPLGQGSEKLFF. Full variable domain (missing parts from reference TRBV18 and TRBJ1-4): NAGVMQNPRHLVRRRGQEARLRCSPMKGHSHVYWYRQLPEEGLKFMVYLQKENIIDESGMPKERFSAEFPKEGPSILRIQQVVRGDSAAYFCASSPLGQGSEKLFFGSGTQLSVL.

As regards this clonotype: It may be a read error: a sequence one base away is much more abundant. The V call is TRBV11-2, the J call TRBJ1-2; the D is unclear. In germline, CDR1 is SGHAT, CDR2 FQNNGV. The CDR3 length is 13 residues. The CDR3 DNA follows: TGTGCCAGCAGCTTAGCCCCAACTTATGGCCACACCTTC. Protein: CASSLAPTYGHTF. Combining the CDR3 with reference TRBV11-2 and TRBJ1-2 gives the whole variable domain EAGVAQSPRYKIIEKRQSVAFWCNPISGHATLYWYQQILGQGPKLLIQFQNNGVVDDSQLPKDRFSAERLKGVDSTLKIQPAKLEDSAVYLCASSLAPTYGHTFGSGTRLTVV.

This sequence joins TRBV28 and TRBJ1-1; 7 bases map to TRBD1. The junction had 14 bases not matched to a gene; V was cut back by 5 bases and J by 11 bases. Per germline, CDR1 MDHEN and CDR2 SYDVKM. CDR3 length: 14 amino acids. CDR3 region: CASSILKQGTMAFF. CDR3 DNA: TGTGCCAGCAGTATCCTTAAACAGGGGACGATGGCTTTCTTT.

This clonotype was counted a few times. The chain combines TRBV9 with TRBJ2-2; no reliable D call. There are 14 residues in the CDR3. Germline CDR1 and CDR2: SGDLS and YYNGEE. V was trimmed by 0 bases and J by 0 bases, leaving 3 bases between them. The CDR3 reads CASSVASNTGELFF. The CDR3 bases are TGTGCCAGCAGCGTAGCTTCGAACACCGGGGAGCTGTTTTTT.

V and J are TRBV4-3 and TRBJ2-7; unclear D gene. The ends were cut back, 1 base at V and 2 bases at J, with 9 bases in the middle. The CDR3 consists of 14 residues. Germline CDR1 reads LGHNA; CDR2 reads YSLEER. CDR3 sequence reads: CASSQVIGTYEQYF. The CDR3, as DNA: TGCGCCAGCAGCCAAGTCATAGGAACCTACGAGCAGTACTTC.

CDR3 loop: CASTTQPGRVLDEQFF. CDR3 DNA: TGTGCCAGCACCACCCAGCCGGGACGGGTCCTCGATGAGCAGTTCTTC. J is TRBJ2-1 and V is TRBV5-5; either TRBD1 or TRBD2 may fit D (5 bases each). This CDR3 comprises 16 residues. Germline values: CDR1 SGHKS, CDR2 YYEKEE (reference sequence). Trimming pared 6 bases from V and 8 bases from J, leaving 24 bases between.

The rearrangement joins TRBV6-5 to TRBJ2-3; 8 bases are a match to TRBD1. J was trimmed by 1 base and V by 1 base; bases with no gene match: 1. Germline CDR1 and CDR2: MNHEY and SVGAGI. CDR3 size: 15 residues. The CDR3 spells CASSYLGQGTDTQYF. The CDR3 DNA is TGTGCCAGCAGTTACTTGGGACAGGGCACAGATACGCAGTATTTT.

This chain joins TRBV28 and TRBJ2-7, with TRBD1 matching over 8 bases. Germline CDR1 is MDHEN and CDR2 is SYDVKM. The CDR3 is 14 amino acids. J gave up 4 bases and V 6 bases, and 8 bases lay outside the gene matches. The CDR3 sequence: CASSDRGRWYEQYF. CDR3 DNA: TGTGCCAGCAGCGACAGGGGTAGATGGTACGAGCAGTACTTC.

This clonotype showed up many times. CDR3 coding DNA: TGTGCCAGCAGGGACAGGGATAGGTCGGGCACTGAAGCTTTCTTT. It codes for CASRDRDRSGTEAFF. The chain has TRBV6-1 and TRBJ1-1; 8 bases match TRBD1. CDR3 length: 15 amino acids. Unmatched junction bases numbered 10, after V lost 6 bases and J lost 4 bases. Germline CDR1 MNHNS, CDR2 SASEGT.

This clonotype was observed a few times. The rearrangement uses TRBV6-1 and TRBJ2-6, with D possibly TRBD2 on 6 matching bases. The V end was cut by 2 bases, the J end by 0 bases, with 11 bases between. CDR3 length equals 17 residues. Germline CDR1 MNHNS, CDR2 SASEGT. In DNA form, the CDR3 reads TGTGCCAGCAGTGAACGGGACTCCAGCTCTGGGGCCAACGTCCTGACTTTC. This gives the protein CASSERDSSSGANVLTF.

This clonotype was counted a few times. This sequence joins TRBV20-1 and TRBJ1-1; 7 bases fit TRBD1. CDR3 length equals 13 residues. J was trimmed by 4 bases and V by 1 base; bases with no gene match: 3. CDR1 DFQATT and CDR2 SNEGSKA come from the germline V gene (reference sequence). The CDR3 region has the DNA TGCAGTGCTAGAGTAGACAGGGCCACTGAAGCTTTCTTT. Translation gives CSARVDRATEAFF.

A few counts support this clonotype. The rearrangement joins TRBV6-1 to TRBJ2-1; D remains ambiguous. This CDR3 comprises 11 residues. The germline gives CDR1 MNHNS, CDR2 SASEGT. V lost 9 bases to trimming and J lost 5 bases, with 8 bases between them. DNA of the CDR3: TGTGCCAGGGGTTGGGACAATGAGCAGTTCTTC. Translated, it gives CARGWDNEQFF.

In its sample, this clonotype was seen many times. V and J are TRBV6-5 and TRBJ1-4; TRBD1 aligns across 7 bases. The CDR3 consists of 14 residues. Trimming at V came to 6 bases and at J to 5 bases, leaving 6 bases not matched to a gene. CDR1 and CDR2 (germline): MNHEY, SVGAGI. CDR3 sequence: CASRRQGSNEKLFF. The CDR3 region has the DNA TGTGCCAGCAGACGACAGGGATCAAATGAAAAACTGTTTTTT.